The entry that follows covers one T cell receptor (beta chain) sequence. Its antigen remains unidentified. One end of the junction is discordant with germline, which a read error may explain. The data derive from a study of cytomegalovirus exposure and HLA in healthy donors. Study conclusions and caveats: It was likely that a cluster of highly shared sequence variants was a sequencing artifact. TCR beta V- and J-gene trimming, according to a later analysis, was linked to a missense DCLRE1C variant. It was reported in a later analysis that an Asian-associated ancestry cluster showed fewer N-insertions than the approximately 690-donor mean.

The germline V gene encodes CDR1 SEHNR and CDR2 FQNEAQ (reference sequence). The CDR3 totals 15 residues. PCR used 60 Vbeta primers and 13 Jbeta primers. The protocol was immunoSEQ multiplex PCR, while the TCRdb copy is restricted to in-frame clones and leaves out a portion. The data contain about 98,000 clones, approximately 82% of them seen just once; the ten biggest clones take up roughly 3.5%. The J gene is TRBJ2-5, the V gene TRBV7-9; no clear D. The specimen was PBMCs. The TCR comes from a female donor in good health and CMV-seropositive. The CDR3 region has the DNA TGTTCCAGCAGCTTATCCCCAGGCCCCCGCGAGACCCAGTACTTC. Amino acid sequence: CSSSLSPGPRETQYF. Combining the CDR3 with reference TRBV7-9 and TRBJ2-5 gives the whole variable domain DTGVSQNPRHKITKRGQNVTFRCDPISEHNRLYWYRQTLGQGPEFLTYFQNEAQLEKSRLLSDRFSAERPKGSFSTLEIQRTEQGDSAMYLCSSSLSPGPRETQYFGPGTRLLVL.